Listed below are T cell receptor beta chains from one sample, sequenced in a study of metastatic and nonmetastatic thyroid tumors. TCRdb re-processed the PCR reads through MiXCR. In the table there are tens of thousands of clones, 13% of which are singletons. The sequenced sample consisted of blood. Every receptor here comes from a female donor with papillary thyroid cancer or a benign thyroid nodule (not recorded which). Some clones in this sample may be carry-over from other donors' samples. CDR3s include the opening cysteine and the closing phenylalanine or tryptophan. The order of the fields is V gene, clone size, D gene, J gene, CDR3 protein, CDR3 DNA. The D gene is left open where the match is weak. The size field is filled for only some rows; it gives once, few, many or a size class.

TRBV2,many,.,TRBJ2-3,CASRGDRTDTQYF,TGTGCCAGCAGGGGGGACCGCACAGATACGCAGTATTTT
TRBV9,medium-sized,TRBD2,TRBJ2-7,CATTSGRAVGSYEQYF,TGTGCCACAACTAGCGGGAGGGCCGTTGGGAGTTACGAGCAGTACTTC
TRBV15,many,TRBD2,TRBJ2-1,CATSRDHGLAGVEQFF,TGTGCCACCAGCAGAGATCATGGACTAGCGGGAGTTGAGCAGTTCTTC
TRBV20-1,many,.,TRBJ2-1,CSARGGANYNEQFF,TGCAGTGCTAGAGGGGGCGCCAACTACAATGAGCAGTTCTTC
TRBV6-1,.,TRBD1,TRBJ2-7,CASSPPHAGTGFNEQYF,TGTGCCAGCAGCCCTCCACACGCTGGGACAGGTTTTAACGAGCAGTACTTC
TRBV12-3/TRBV12-4,.,.,TRBJ1-1,CASSSQRKAFF,TGTGCCAGCAGTTCACAGAGAAAAGCTTTCTTT
TRBV19,.,.,TRBJ1-1,CAIVTSGDTEAFF,TGTGCCATCGTGACATCCGGAGACACTGAAGCTTTCTTT
TRBV6-1,.,TRBD2,TRBJ2-2,CATQLTSEGGELFF,TGTGCCACCCAATTGACTAGCGAAGGCGGGGAGCTGTTTTTT
TRBV18,.,.,TRBJ1-3,CASSRATALSGNTIYF,TGTGCCAGCTCACGCGCTACAGCCCTCTCTGGAAACACCATATATTTT
TRBV20-1,many,TRBD2,TRBJ2-1,CSARGGLAGVNEQFF,TGCAGTGCAAGGGGGGGACTAGCGGGAGTCAATGAGCAGTTCTTC
TRBV19,many,TRBD2,TRBJ2-3,CASSPRGSGRRPDTQYF,TGTGCCAGTAGTCCCCGGGGGAGCGGGAGACGGCCAGATACGCAGTATTTT
TRBV28,few,.,TRBJ2-1,CASSSGVRSTQSSYNEQFF,TGTGCCAGCAGTTCGGGAGTTCGGTCTACTCAGAGCTCCTACAATGAGCAGTTCTTC